The clone carrying this T cell receptor beta chain was seen repeatedly, ten times or more. The antigen is unknown. TCRdb re-derived calls from the reads in MiXCR, one entry per CDR3 protein. This sample has 350,000 to 450,000 distinct CDR3 sequences; about a sixth occur once, and the top ten carry 8.5% to 10%. Deletions cut 1 base from V and 7 bases from J, with 11 bases between. This CDR3 has 15 residues. Per the germline V gene, CDR1 is SGHTA and CDR2 is FQGNSA. The data stem from a study of T cell repertoires in cytomegalovirus infection. Background on the study: It was the public TCR beta signatures that indicated both CMV infection and matching HLA type.

Broader study findings: Using cumulative public TCR beta family frequency, the authors identified those who carried CMV together with the relevant HLA. The ex vivo response was dominated by HLA-C-restricted CMV-specific TCR beta clonotypes.

The material sequenced was PBMCs. The chain recombines TRBV7-2 with TRBJ1-6; no definite D call. The sequence was collected from a human donor in good health (CMV status not recorded). Some clones in this sample may be carry-over from other donors' samples. This CDR3 is CASSLVTGINSPLHF. In DNA, the CDR3 is TGTGCCAGCAGCTTAGTAACTGGGATCAATTCACCCCTCCACTTT.